This T cell receptor beta chain was observed in a study of Ad26.COV2.S vaccination and SARS-CoV-2 variants. Study background: Donor was one of the participants in the Ad26.COV2.S arm of the COV1001 trial. Once or twice, 56 days apart, Ad26.COV2.S was delivered intramuscularly.

As to this clone: Its antigen is unknown.

Germline V gene lookup returns CDR1 MDHEN and CDR2 SYDVKM. V was cut by 7 bases and J by 4 bases, with 17 bases left in between. This CDR3 contains 14 residues. Generated by immunoSEQ multiplex PCR, the TCRdb table keeps only in-frame clones and is missing some. This repertoire shows hundreds of thousands of clones, approximately 86% found once; its top ten account for over 8.5%. Treatment denoted: roughly 19 received Ad26.COV2.S at low or high dose, single or two shots; about 5 received placebo; per-sample allocation not given. At day 63 after the first vaccine or placebo injection, samples were drawn. Points from the study as a whole: Using TCR breadth and depth analyses may have led to underestimated total T cell responses.

Sequencing was performed on peripheral blood, taken in a trial of Ad26.COV2.S vaccine versus placebo. The receptor's source is a person between 18 and 65 years old who received the Ad26.COV2.S COVID-19 vaccine or a placebo. The chain recombines TRBV28 with TRBJ2-7; weak D call: TRBD2 (6 bases). The CDR3: CASNLGLGGYEQYF. CDR3 bases: TGTGCCAGCAACTTAGGTCTAGGAGGGTACGAGCAGTACTTC. The whole variable domain, remainder taken from reference TRBV28 and TRBJ2-7, is DVKVTQSSRYLVKRTGEKVFLECVQDMDHENMFWYRQDPGLGLRLIYFSYDVKMKEKGDIPEGYSVSREKKERFSLILESASTNQTSMYLCASNLGLGGYEQYFGPGTRLTVT.